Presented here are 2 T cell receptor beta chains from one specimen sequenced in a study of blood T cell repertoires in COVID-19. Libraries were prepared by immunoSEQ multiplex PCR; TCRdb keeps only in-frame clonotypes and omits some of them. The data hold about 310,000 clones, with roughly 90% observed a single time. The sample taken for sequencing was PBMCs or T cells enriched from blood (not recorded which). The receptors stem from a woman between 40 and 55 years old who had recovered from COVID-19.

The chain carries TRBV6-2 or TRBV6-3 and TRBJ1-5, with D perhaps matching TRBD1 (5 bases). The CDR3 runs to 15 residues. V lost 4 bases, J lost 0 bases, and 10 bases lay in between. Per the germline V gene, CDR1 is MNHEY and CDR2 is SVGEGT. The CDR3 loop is CASSFQTGSNQPQHF. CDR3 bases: TGTGCCAGCAGTTTCCAAACAGGTAGCAATCAGCCCCAGCATTTT.

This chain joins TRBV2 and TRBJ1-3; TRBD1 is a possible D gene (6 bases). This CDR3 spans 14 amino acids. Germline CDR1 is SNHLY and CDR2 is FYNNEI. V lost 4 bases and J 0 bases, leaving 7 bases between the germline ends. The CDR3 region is CASSGTVSGNTIYF. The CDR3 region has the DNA TGTGCCAGCAGTGGGACAGTCTCTGGAAACACCATATATTTT.